These T cell receptor beta chains were read from a single sample in a study of metastatic and nonmetastatic thyroid tumors. TCRdb redid the clone calls on the PCR reads using MiXCR. Of roughly 20,000 clones in the sample, roughly a third are singletons; the top ten hold 25% to 35%. Sequences were obtained from tumor tissue. All receptors come from a female donor with papillary thyroid cancer or a benign thyroid nodule (not recorded which). Some clones in this sample may be carry-over from other donors' samples. Both conserved end residues are part of each CDR3. The D gene is left open where the match is weak. Clone size is given for some rows only: seen once, a few or many times, or a class if the clone is expanded.

abundance	v_gene	d_gene	j_gene	CDR3aa	CDR3nt
few	TRBV2	-	TRBJ2-1	CASTLGGPYNEQFF	TGTGCCAGCACCCTCGGGGGACCCTACAATGAGCAGTTCTTC
-	TRBV18	TRBD1	TRBJ1-1	CASSLGQTMNTEAFF	TGTGCCAGCTCACTGGGACAGACCATGAACACTGAAGCTTTCTTT
few	TRBV19	-	TRBJ2-1	CASTQTPGPTNEQFF	TGTGCCAGTACTCAAACACCGGGACCGACCAATGAGCAGTTCTTC
-	TRBV20-1	-	TRBJ2-2	CSARDPGVGSAGELFF	TGCAGTGCTAGAGATCCGGGAGTCGGGTCCGCCGGGGAGCTGTTTTTT
medium-sized	TRBV12-3/TRBV12-4	TRBD1	TRBJ1-4	CASSPWDSANEKLFF	TGTGCCAGCAGTCCCTGGGACAGTGCTAATGAAAAACTGTTTTTT
-	TRBV6-2/TRBV6-3	TRBD1	TRBJ1-1	CASRGILFGQGRGTEAFF	TGTGCCAGCAGGGGTATCTTATTTGGACAGGGGAGGGGAACTGAAGCTTTCTTT
-	TRBV14	-	TRBJ2-3	CASSHQKRSTQYF	TGTGCCAGCAGCCATCAAAAGCGGTCGACGCAGTATTTT
-	TRBV20-1	-	TRBJ2-3	CSARSIRRSSTDTQYF	TGCAGTGCTAGAAGTATTCGCCGGTCTAGCACAGATACGCAGTATTTT
-	TRBV18	TRBD1	TRBJ1-6	CASSPQGTGNNSPLHF	TGTGCCAGCTCACCCCAAGGGACAGGGAACAATTCACCCCTCCACTTT
-	TRBV6-1	TRBD2	TRBJ2-7	CASRGTSGSSYEQYF	TGTGCCAGCAGAGGGACTAGCGGGAGCTCCTACGAGCAGTACTTC
-	TRBV20-1	-	TRBJ2-5	CSARSPGSQETQYF	TGCAGTGCTAGAAGTCCCGGGAGTCAAGAGACCCAGTACTTC
-	TRBV7-9	-	TRBJ2-3	CASSSTGGSDTQYF	TGTGCCAGCAGCTCGACAGGAGGTTCGGATACGCAGTATTTT
-	TRBV2	TRBD2	TRBJ2-1	CASNPTSGRALNEQFF	TGTGCCAGCAACCCGACTAGCGGGAGGGCCTTGAATGAGCAGTTCTTC
-	TRBV27	-	TRBJ1-2	CASSPGPTIDGYTF	TGTGCCAGCAGTCCGGGACCCACGATCGATGGCTACACCTTC
-	TRBV2	TRBD2	TRBJ2-3	CASSFSGDRTDTQYF	TGTGCCAGCAGTTTTAGCGGGGACCGCACAGATACGCAGTATTTT
-	TRBV7-9	-	TRBJ1-5	CASRIKGGQNQPQHF	TGTGCCAGCAGAATAAAGGGGGGCCAGAATCAGCCCCAGCATTTT
few	TRBV2	-	TRBJ2-7	CASSEQNEQYF	TGTGCCAGCAGTGAACAGAACGAGCAGTACTTC
medium-sized	TRBV5-6	-	TRBJ1-4	CASSLGGTAELFF	TGTGCCAGCAGCTTGGGAGGGACCGCTGAACTGTTTTTT
-	TRBV20-1	-	TRBJ2-7	CSASDTQTWGQYF	TGCAGTGCTAGCGACACACAGACGTGGGGGCAGTACTTC
-	TRBV20-1	-	TRBJ2-7	CSALLQAYEQYF	TGCAGTGCTTTATTACAGGCTTACGAGCAGTACTTC
-	TRBV30	TRBD2	TRBJ2-1	CAWSGMVSGSYNEQFF	TGTGCCTGGAGTGGTATGGTTAGCGGGTCCTACAATGAGCAGTTCTTC
few	TRBV6-2/TRBV6-3	-	TRBJ2-2	CASSYPDSANTGELFF	TGTGCCAGCAGTTACCCGGACAGTGCGAACACCGGGGAGCTGTTTTTT
few	TRBV6-1	-	TRBJ2-3	CASSEAIGGTDTQYF	TGTGCCAGCAGTGAAGCAATAGGGGGCACAGATACGCAGTATTTT
-	TRBV5-1	TRBD1	TRBJ1-1	CASSPRDRENTEAFF	TGCGCCAGCAGCCCGAGGGACAGAGAGAACACTGAAGCTTTCTTT
few	TRBV19	-	TRBJ2-7	CASRDGNYEQYF	TGTGCCAGTAGAGACGGAAACTACGAGCAGTACTTC
-	TRBV19	-	TRBJ1-5	CASSISSNQPQHF	TGTGCCAGTAGTATCAGCTCCAATCAGCCCCAGCATTTT
-	TRBV7-3	TRBD2	TRBJ2-1	CASSKGLAGMGEQFF	TGTGCCAGCAGCAAGGGACTAGCGGGAATGGGGGAGCAGTTCTTC
-	TRBV20-1	-	TRBJ2-3	CSAGDRVKGWEADTQYF	TGCAGTGCTGGAGACAGGGTAAAAGGGTGGGAGGCAGATACGCAGTATTTT
few	TRBV29-1	TRBD2	TRBJ2-7	CSVGLAGGYEQYF	TGCAGCGTGGGACTAGCGGGGGGCTACGAGCAGTACTTC
-	TRBV2	TRBD1	TRBJ2-7	CASTLRDRYDEQYF	TGTGCCAGCACCCTCCGGGACAGGTACGACGAGCAGTACTTC
few	TRBV6-1	-	TRBJ1-3	CASNRGGGLSGNTIYF	TGTGCCAGCAATCGGGGAGGAGGGCTCTCTGGAAACACCATATATTTT
once	TRBV4-2	-	TRBJ2-7	CASSNKVGRGGAYEQYF	TGTGCCAGCAGCAATAAAGTGGGGAGAGGGGGGGCCTACGAGCAGTACTTC
-	TRBV6-2/TRBV6-3	-	TRBJ2-3	CASSYRPQRGLDTQYF	TGTGCCAGCAGTTACCGGCCACAAAGAGGGTTAGATACGCAGTATTTT
few	TRBV2	TRBD1	TRBJ1-6	CASRTGQGISPLHF	TGTGCCAGCAGAACCGGACAGGGAATATCACCCCTCCACTTT
-	TRBV3-1	-	TRBJ2-7	CASSQTYYEQYF	TGTGCCAGCAGCCAAACCTACTACGAGCAGTACTTC
-	TRBV27	-	TRBJ1-6	CASSLETAFNSPLHF	TGTGCCAGCAGTTTGGAAACCGCGTTCAATTCACCCCTCCACTTT
few	TRBV6-1	TRBD2	TRBJ2-3	CASSEDPGGPTDTQYF	TGTGCCAGCAGTGAAGACCCGGGAGGGCCGACAGATACGCAGTATTTT
-	TRBV5-1	-	TRBJ2-5	CASTTDGLETQYF	TGCGCCAGCACGACGGACGGGTTGGAGACCCAGTACTTC
few	TRBV6-1	TRBD2	TRBJ2-1	CASRPRGGYNEQFF	TGTGCCAGCAGGCCTCGCGGGGGGTACAATGAGCAGTTCTTC
-	TRBV30	-	TRBJ2-7	CAWSTGVIYEQYF	TGTGCCTGGAGTACGGGAGTAATCTACGAGCAGTACTTC
-	TRBV28	TRBD1	TRBJ1-2	CASQGQSRGYTF	TGTGCCAGCCAGGGACAGTCTAGAGGCTACACCTTC
many	TRBV6-1	-	TRBJ2-2	CASSVEYRAAGELFF	TGTGCCAGCAGTGTCGAGTACAGGGCGGCCGGGGAGCTGTTTTTT
-	TRBV6-1	TRBD2	TRBJ2-3	CAVRPGLAGKVDTQYF	TGTGCCGTCCGTCCGGGACTAGCGGGAAAGGTTGACACGCAGTATTTT
-	TRBV28	TRBD1	TRBJ2-3	CASSVDRSTDTQYF	TGTGCCAGCAGTGTGGACAGGTCCACAGATACGCAGTATTTT
-	TRBV28	-	TRBJ1-1	CASSFSGLGATEAFF	TGTGCCAGCAGTTTTTCAGGGTTGGGGGCCACTGAAGCTTTCTTT
-	TRBV12-3/TRBV12-4	-	TRBJ1-1	CASSLDQGSEAFF	TGTGCCAGCAGTTTAGACCAGGGGTCCGAAGCTTTCTTT
few	TRBV28	-	TRBJ1-1	CASKEVNTEAFF	TGTGCCAGCAAAGAGGTGAACACTGAAGCTTTCTTT
-	TRBV20-1	TRBD2	TRBJ2-5	CSAIDGGRARETQYF	TGCAGTGCCATTGACGGCGGGAGGGCCCGTGAGACCCAGTACTTC
-	TRBV5-5	-	TRBJ1-2	CASSRTGPYGYTF	TGTGCCAGCAGCCGAACAGGGCCCTATGGCTACACCTTC